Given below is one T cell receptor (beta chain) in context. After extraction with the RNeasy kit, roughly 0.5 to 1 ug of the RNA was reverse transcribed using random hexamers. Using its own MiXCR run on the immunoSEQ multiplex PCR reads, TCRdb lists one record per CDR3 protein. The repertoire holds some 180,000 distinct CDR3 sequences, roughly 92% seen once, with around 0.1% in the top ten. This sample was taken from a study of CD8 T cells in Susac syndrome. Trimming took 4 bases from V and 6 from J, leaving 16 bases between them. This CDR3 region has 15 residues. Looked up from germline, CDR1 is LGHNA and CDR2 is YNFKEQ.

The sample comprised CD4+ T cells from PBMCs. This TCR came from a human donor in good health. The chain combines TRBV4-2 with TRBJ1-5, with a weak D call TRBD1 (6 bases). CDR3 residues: CASSRVQGSGQPQHF. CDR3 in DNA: TGTGCCAGCAGCCGAGTACAGGGCTCAGGTCAGCCCCAGCATTTT.